This T cell receptor (beta chain) was identified in a study of blood T cell repertoires in COVID-19. Study information: Samples of COVID-19 (acute and convalescent) were obtained from the United States, Italy and Spain. From T cells, B-cell-depleted T cells, or PBMCs came the material, which was cDNA or gDNA.

Authors' analysis steps: Quantification of nucleated cells was approximated via reference gene primer amplification. Sequencing was performed with immunoSEQ multiplex PCR; in TCRdb, only in-frame clones are kept and a portion is missing. V and J calls and clone size are given by that table; D and trimming were obtained from the DNA. The sample comprises about 220,000 clones, 80% of which are singletons, and over 7% rests with the top ten. The receptor was isolated from a woman aged 70 to 79 with acute or convalescent COVID-19. The sequenced sample consisted of peripheral blood.

CDR3 bases: TGTGCCAGCAGCGTAAGCGGTATGGGGAGCGGGGGACAAGAGACCCAGTACTTC. Its protein product is CASSVSGMGSGGQETQYF. This sequence joins TRBV9 and TRBJ2-5; TRBD2 matches at 8 bases. There are 18 residues in the CDR3. CDR1 and CDR2 from the germline V gene are SGDLS and YYNGEE. V was clipped by 1 base and J by 2 bases; unmatched bases: 13.